The entry that follows covers one T cell receptor beta chain sequence. The entry originates in a study of control samples from healthy donors and cancer patients. Trimming left V 2 bases short and J 2 bases short, with 12 bases between. CDR3 length: 16 amino acids. CDR1 is MDHEN, CDR2 SYDVKM, per germline. Here immunoSEQ multiplex PCR was the method, and the copy in TCRdb shows in-frame clones only, minus some. The sample includes approximately 100,000 clones, approximately 81% of them seen just once. Sequencing was carried out using blood. This chain joins TRBV28 and TRBJ2-2, with D maybe TRBD2 (5 bases). The source of this sequence is a middle-aged woman in good health. The DNA of the CDR3 is TGTGCCAGCAGTTTAGGCGGCGGAGGAAACACCGGGGAGCTGTTTTTT. Its protein is CASSLGGGGNTGELFF.